This TCR beta chain was recovered during a study of blood T cell repertoires in COVID-19. Study information: PBMCs, B-cell-depleted T cells, or T cells provided the cDNA or gDNA that made up the material.

Participants were aged roughly 18 to 89 years from about two dozen US areas. Cohort allocation depended upon clinical history that participants reported. Two negative PCRs, clearance, or symptom resolution characterized the recovered Cohort 3 donors. Trimming took 0 bases from V and 2 from J, leaving 8 bases between them. Germline CDR1 MNHEY, CDR2 SMNVEV (reference sequence). The CDR3 is 14 amino acids. Using immunoSEQ multiplex PCR, the repertoire was profiled, and TCRdb retains in-frame clones only, with some absent. Of a few hundred thousand clones listed, around 89% are singletons. The sequenced sample was PBMCs or T cells enriched from blood (not recorded which). The receptor's source is a man between 25 and 39 years old who had recovered from COVID-19. V usage is TRBV27 and J usage is TRBJ2-7, with D unresolved. The CDR3 DNA reads TGTGCCAGCAGTTTATCTGGCGGCACCTACGAGCAGTACTTC. This sequence encodes CASSLSGGTYEQYF.